A single sample gave rise to the 7 T cell receptor beta chains below, sequenced in a study of cytomegalovirus exposure and HLA in healthy donors. The PCR made use of 60 Vbeta and 13 Jbeta primers. Profiled with immunoSEQ multiplex PCR; TCRdb holds only in-frame clones, not every one. This table has 90,000 to 130,000 clones, roughly four fifths appearing once. The source material was PBMCs. These receptors all stem from a man aged 25-45 years in good health and CMV-seropositive.

In its sample, this clone was seen a few times. The chain joins TRBV27 to TRBJ2-1; a possible D gene is TRBD2 (6 bases). V was cut by 0 bases and J by 5 bases, with 11 bases left in between. CDR1 and CDR2 (germline): MNHEY, SMNVEV (reference sequence). There are 15 residues in the CDR3. CDR3 coding DNA: TGTGCCAGCAGTTTATCCCCGCGGGATCACAATGAGCAGTTCTTC. This codes for CASSLSPRDHNEQFF.

The chain uses TRBV9 and TRBJ1-1, with a possible D match to TRBD1 (5 bases). Germline lookup yields CDR1 SGDLS and CDR2 YYNGEE. Trimming took 3 bases from V and 8 from J, leaving 14 bases between them. The CDR3 is made up of 13 amino acids. In DNA form, the CDR3 reads TGTGCCAGCAGCGGGATCGTGGGGGGGGAAGCTTTCTTT. This translates into CASSGIVGGEAFF.

The chain recombines TRBV7-9 with TRBJ2-7; 7 bases line up with TRBD2. Per germline, CDR1 SEHNR and CDR2 FQNEAQ (reference sequence). The CDR3 has 13 residues. J was trimmed by 4 bases and V by 0 bases; bases with no gene match: 0. In DNA, the CDR3 is TGTGCCAGCAGCTTAGCGGGACTATACGAGCAGTACGTC. Amino acid sequence: CASSLAGLYEQYV.

The genes are TRBV19 and TRBJ1-5, with D uncertain. With 5 bases removed from V and 3 bases from J, the gap between germline ends came to 11 bases. This CDR3 contains 14 residues. From germline, CDR1 is LNHDA and CDR2 SQIVND (reference sequence). As DNA, the CDR3 is TGTGCCAGTAGTCCTGGCGGGGTCAATCAGCCCCAGCATTTT. Translated, it gives CASSPGGVNQPQHF. Full variable domain (remainder filled in from reference TRBV19 and TRBJ1-5): DGGITQSPKYLFRKEGQNVTLSCEQNLNHDAMYWYRQDPGQGLRLIYYSQIVNDFQKGDIAEGYSVSREKKESFPLTVTSAQKNPTAFYLCASSPGGVNQPQHFGDGTRLSIL.

The chain combines TRBV28 with TRBJ2-5; 11 positions agree with TRBD2. Germline lookup yields CDR1 MDHEN and CDR2 SYDVKM. The CDR3 has 13 amino acids. V shed 7 bases, J shed 3 bases, and the junction held 1 base outside the gene matches. The CDR3 bases are TGTGCCAGCAAACTAGCGGGGGAAGAGACCCAGTACTTC. This codes for CASKLAGEETQYF.

The CDR3 nucleotides read TGTGCCATCAGTCTGACAGGGGATCAGCCCCAGCATTTT. This codes for CAISLTGDQPQHF. The chain joins TRBV10-3 to TRBJ1-5; 8 nucleotides agree with TRBD1. Germline values: CDR1 ENHRY, CDR2 SYGVKD. V gave up 5 bases and J gave up 5 bases; unmatched junction bases: 2. The CDR3 totals 13 residues.

V and J are TRBV7-9 and TRBJ2-1; 12 bases are shared with TRBD2. Trimming cost V 5 bases and J 9 bases; bases outside gene matches: 11. The V gene's germline CDR1 is SEHNR and CDR2 FQNEAQ (reference sequence). This CDR3 has 16 amino acids. CDR3 sequence: CASSPLLAGGPSEQFF. CDR3 DNA: TGTGCCAGCAGCCCCCTTCTAGCGGGAGGGCCGTCTGAGCAGTTCTTC.